Below, 20 T cell receptor beta chains from the same sample are listed, as sequenced in a study of CD8+CD57+ T cells in acquired aplastic anemia. The patients chosen for sequencing had shown expansion of CD8+CD57+ cells (detected by flow cytometry). The use of genomic DNA as template underpinned the TCR beta VDJ and CDR3 profiling. TCRdb re-analysed the reads in MiXCR, keeping a single row per CDR3 protein. The sample shows around 200,000 distinct CDR3 sequences, around 47% of them seen only once. The sequenced material came from sorted CD4+, CD8+, or CD8+CD57+ T cells (not recorded which) from PBMCs. These TCRs come from a human donor with aplastic anemia.

This chain joins TRBV9 and TRBJ1-1; D unclear. V was clipped by 0 bases and J by 2 bases, with 11 bases between them. Germline values: CDR1 SGDLS, CDR2 YYNGEE. CDR3 length equals 15 residues. CDR3 amino acids: CASSVANTINTEAFF. The CDR3 DNA reads TGTGCCAGCAGCGTAGCAAACACCATTAACACTGAAGCTTTCTTT.

This sequence joins TRBV19 and TRBJ2-5; D is uncertain. CDR1 and CDR2 (germline): LNHDA, SQIVND (reference sequence). The CDR3 runs to 13 residues. The V gene lost 8 bases and the J gene lost 4 bases, with 14 bases spanning the gap. The CDR3 sequence: CASRSRARETQYF. CDR3 DNA: TGTGCCAGTCGTAGTAGGGCGAGAGAGACCCAGTACTTC.

V usage is TRBV10-2 and J usage is TRBJ2-7, with 8 bases fitting TRBD2. Germline CDR1 WSHSY, CDR2 SAAADI. The CDR3 is 13 amino acids. Trimming took 6 bases from V and 3 from J; bases not matched to a gene: 4. In DNA form, the CDR3 reads TGCGCCAGCAGGTCGGGGGGGTACTACGAGCAGTACTTC. It specifies CASRSGGYYEQYF.

This clonotype has only a few counts. Since a much larger clone is just one base distant, this may be a read error. The chain carries TRBV5-1 and TRBJ1-6; maybe TRBD1 (6 bases). Trimming pared 2 bases from V and 5 bases from J, leaving 11 bases between. The CDR3 has 15 amino acids. Per germline, CDR1 SGHRS and CDR2 YFSETQ. CDR3 DNA: TGCGCCAGCAGCTTTGCCGGGACACATAATTCACCCCTCCACTTT. As protein: CASSFAGTHNSPLHF.

As to this clonotype: Possible read error: a much larger clone is one base away. The CDR3 loop is CASSLGRGGRNERLFF. The CDR3 region has the DNA TGTGCCAGCAGCTTAGGGCGGGGAGGGCGTAATGAAAGACTGTTTTTT. The J gene is TRBJ1-4, the V gene TRBV7-8; D not resolved. Germline values: CDR1 SGHVS, CDR2 FQNEAQ. This CDR3 has 16 amino acids.

The V gene is TRBV10-3, the J gene TRBJ2-5; 9 nucleotides line up with TRBD1. This CDR3 region has 14 residues. Germline lookup yields CDR1 ENHRY and CDR2 SYGVKD. J gave up 4 bases and V 6 bases, and 6 bases lay outside the gene matches. DNA for the CDR3: TGTGCCATCAGCACAGGGGGCTCGGGAGAGACCCAGTACTTC. This translates into CAISTGGSGETQYF.

As concerns this clonotype: Given the absence of the conserved phenylalanine or tryptophan at the CDR3 end, a read error is likely. The V gene is TRBV25-1, the J gene TRBJ1-1; D remains ambiguous. Germline V gives CDR1 MGHDK, CDR2 SYGVNS. This CDR3 is built from 13 residues. CDR3 DNA sequence: TGTGCCAGCAGTACAAGGATGAACGCTGAAGCTTTCTCT. It specifies CASSTRMNAEAFS.

This chain links TRBV12-3 or TRBV12-4 with TRBJ2-3, with 7 bases that match TRBD2. This CDR3 has 16 amino acids. V lost 5 bases to trimming and J lost 0 bases; unmatched junction nucleotides: 8. The CDR3 is CASSPLLAASTDTQYF. DNA for the CDR3: TGTGCCAGCAGTCCCCTTCTAGCGGCTAGCACAGATACGCAGTATTTT.

At least ten counts were recorded for this clonotype. The chain carries TRBV6-1 and TRBJ2-6; TRBD1 might be the D (6 bases). Germline V gene data show CDR1 as MNHNS and CDR2 as SASEGT. CDR3 size: 17 residues. V was clipped by 5 bases and J by 0 bases, with 14 bases between them. The CDR3 DNA is TGTGCCAGCAGTCCGACAGGTACCTCCTCTGGGGCCAACGTCCTGACTTTC. Its protein product is CASSPTGTSSGANVLTF.

This clonotype was observed at least ten times. This chain uses TRBV19 with TRBJ2-3, with a tentative D call TRBD2 (6 bases). V lost 4 bases and J lost 1, with 12 bases in between. This CDR3 is 15 amino acids long. Per the germline V gene, CDR1 is LNHDA and CDR2 is SQIVND (reference sequence). The DNA for the CDR3 is TGTGCCAGTAGTAGGACTATCGGGGGCACAGATACGCAGTATTTT. Residues: CASSRTIGGTDTQYF.

This clonotype was counted ten times or more. This chain connects TRBV7-2 to TRBJ2-7; D is perhaps TRBD2 (5 bases). Germline V CDR1 and CDR2: SGHTA, FQGNSA. CDR3 size: 14 residues. With 8 bases removed from V and 0 bases from J, the gap between germline ends came to 14 bases. Written as DNA, the CDR3 is TGTGCCAGCCGTCGGGTTGGGAGCTCCTACGAGCAGTACTTC. Encoded protein: CASRRVGSSYEQYF.

The chain has TRBV7-9 and TRBJ2-2; D call uncertain. Germline assignment: CDR1 SEHNR and CDR2 FQNEAQ (reference sequence). Trimming cost V 7 bases and J 8 bases, with 2 bases left between them. This CDR3 contains 9 residues. The CDR3 nucleotides read TGTGCCAGCATTGGGGAGCTGTTTTTT. This codes for CASIGELFF. Complete variable domain (other parts from reference TRBV7-9 and TRBJ2-2): DTGVSQNPRHKITKRGQNVTFRCDPISEHNRLYWYRQTLGQGPEFLTYFQNEAQLEKSRLLSDRFSAERPKGSFSTLEIQRTEQGDSAMYLCASIGELFFGEGSRLTVL.

This chain uses TRBV12-3 or TRBV12-4 with TRBJ2-7; TRBD2 might be the D (6 bases). The CDR3 totals 15 residues. V was shortened by 4 bases and J by 4 bases, with 17 bases between the two germline ends. CDR3 region: CASSYSEGILYEQYF. CDR3 DNA sequence: TGTGCCAGCAGTTACTCGGAGGGGATTTTGTACGAGCAGTACTTC.

The chain combines TRBV7-2 with TRBJ1-4; D remains ambiguous. Trimming shortened V by 4 bases and J by 7 bases, and 10 bases separated the two germline ends. Germline assignment: CDR1 SGHTA and CDR2 FQGNSA. The CDR3 extends over 13 amino acids. The CDR3 here is CASSSDISEKLFF. CDR3 bases: TGTGCCAGCAGCTCCGACATATCTGAAAAACTGTTTTTT.

The DNA of the CDR3 is TGTGCCAGCAGTGAACGGGGGACTAGCGGGAGGGACACAGATACGCAGTATTTT. Its translation is CASSERGTSGRDTDTQYF. The chain has TRBV2 and TRBJ2-3; TRBD2 matches 16 bases. CDR1 and CDR2 from the germline V gene are SNHLY and FYNNEI. V dropped 2 bases and J dropped 2; count of bases not matched to a gene: 4. There are 18 residues in the CDR3.

This sequence joins TRBV24-1 and TRBJ1-2; TRBD1 aligns across 7 bases. The V and J ends lost 4 bases and 3 bases, in that order; junction bases with no gene match: 10. Germline V gene sequence: CDR1 KGHDR, CDR2 SFDVKD. The CDR3 totals 16 residues. CDR3 nucleotide sequence: TGTGCCACCAGTGACCCCGGGACAGACCATCACTATGGCTACACCTTC. Amino acid sequence: CATSDPGTDHHYGYTF.

This clonotype has just a few counts. The chain couples TRBV18 to TRBJ2-1; D is perhaps TRBD2 (5 bases). The V end lost 4 bases, the J end lost 9 bases, and 10 bases lay between the germline ends. The CDR3 runs to 12 residues. The germline CDR1 and CDR2 sequences are KGHSH and LQKENI. This chain's CDR3 is CASSRKGLEQFF. The CDR3 coding sequence is TGTGCCAGCTCACGCAAAGGACTTGAGCAGTTCTTC.

This chain uses TRBV12-3 or TRBV12-4 with TRBJ2-7; 9 nucleotides line up with TRBD1. The trim removed 6 bases at V and 5 bases at J, leaving 8 bases unmatched. The CDR3 contains 14 residues. For the CDR3, the DNA is TGTGCCAGCAGATTGACAGGGGGTTCGGACGAGCAGTACTTC. Translated, it gives CASRLTGGSDEQYF.

This chain connects TRBV29-1 to TRBJ2-3; D may correspond to TRBD1 or TRBD2 (5 bases each). V lost 0 bases to trimming and J lost 9 bases, with 13 bases between them. Germline V gene data show CDR1 as SQVTM and CDR2 as ANQGSEA. The CDR3 totals 13 residues. CDR3 bases: TGCAGCGTTGAAGATACGGGGCGCGGGACGCAGTATTTT. This translates into CSVEDTGRGTQYF.

This clonotype was seen at least ten times. The V call is TRBV2, the J call TRBJ2-5; no definite D call. V lost 5 bases, J lost 6 bases, and 4 bases lay in between. The CDR3 has 10 amino acids. CDR1 SNHLY and CDR2 FYNNEI come from the germline V gene. CDR3 residues: CASSSKTQYF. The CDR3 nucleotides read TGTGCCAGCAGTTCAAAGACCCAGTACTTC.